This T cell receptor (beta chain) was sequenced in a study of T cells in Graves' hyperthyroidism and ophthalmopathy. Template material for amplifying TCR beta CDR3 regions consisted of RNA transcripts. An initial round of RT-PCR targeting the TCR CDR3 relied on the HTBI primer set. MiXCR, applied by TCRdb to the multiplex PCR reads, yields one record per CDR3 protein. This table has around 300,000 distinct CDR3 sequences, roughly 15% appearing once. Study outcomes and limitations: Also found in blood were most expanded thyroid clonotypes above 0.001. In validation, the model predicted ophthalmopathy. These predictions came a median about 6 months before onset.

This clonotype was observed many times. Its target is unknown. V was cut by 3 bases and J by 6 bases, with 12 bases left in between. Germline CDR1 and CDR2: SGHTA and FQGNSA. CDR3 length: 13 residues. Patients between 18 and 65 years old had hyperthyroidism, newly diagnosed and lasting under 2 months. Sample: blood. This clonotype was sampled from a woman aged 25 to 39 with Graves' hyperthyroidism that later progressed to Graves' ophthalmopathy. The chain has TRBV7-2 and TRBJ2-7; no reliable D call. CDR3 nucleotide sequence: TGTGCCAGCAGCTTCTACTCACGTCCCGAGCAGTACTTC. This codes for CASSFYSRPEQYF.